This TCR beta chain was found in a study of response to subunit inactivated influenza vaccine. Germline-derived CDR1 and CDR2 are MNHEY and SVGAGI. V was cut by 2 bases and J by 3 bases, with 10 bases left in between. This CDR3 comprises 14 residues. Points on this clonotype: Its antigen remains unknown.

TCRdb ran MiXCR on the RT-PCR reads and lists one entry per CDR3 protein. Counted here are about 700,000 distinct CDR3 sequences, around a sixth occurring once; the ten biggest clones make up approximately 10%. Study-level findings and limits: Each seasonal flu vaccination may recruit only limited new T cells, authors suggested.

Specimen: PBMCs from blood, collected roughly 13 days after vaccination. This chain links TRBV6-5 with TRBJ1-1; D possibly corresponds to TRBD1 (5 bases). This TCR came from a man aged 45-65 years who received an inactivated influenza vaccine. The CDR3 is CASSYPGRDTEAFF. The CDR3 DNA reads as TGTGCCAGCAGTTACCCAGGGCGGGACACTGAAGCTTTCTTT.